The next 6 T cell receptor beta chains were all read from a single sample in a study of cytomegalovirus exposure and HLA in healthy donors. The PCR contained 60 Vbeta and 13 Jbeta primers. Assay used: immunoSEQ multiplex PCR; TCRdb lists only in-frame clones, some missing. The profile covers 110,000 to 150,000 clones, with roughly 80% appearing a single time and 8.8% taken by the ten largest. The sequencing sample was made of PBMCs. Receptors originate from a woman between 50 and 59 years old in good health and CMV-seropositive.

This CDR3 is CASSIAQGANQPQHF. The CDR3 DNA reads TGTGCCAGTAGTATTGCACAGGGGGCCAATCAGCCCCAGCATTTT. The chain carries TRBV19 and TRBJ1-5; TRBD1 matches at 9 bases. This CDR3 is built from 15 residues. The V gene's germline CDR1 is LNHDA and CDR2 SQIVND (reference sequence). The V gene end was trimmed by 3 bases and the J gene end by 3 bases; junction bases not matched to a gene: 3.

The chain couples TRBV28 to TRBJ1-1, with 7 nucleotides matching TRBD1. Trimming at V came to 6 bases and at J to 0 bases, leaving 13 bases not matched to a gene. The CDR3 extends over 17 amino acids. The germline V gene has CDR1 MDHEN and CDR2 SYDVKM. CDR3 protein: CASRFRQGRPLNTEAFF. CDR3 bases: TGTGCCAGCAGATTCAGACAGGGACGACCTCTGAACACTGAAGCTTTCTTT. The full variable domain, with the rest looked up from reference TRBV28 and TRBJ1-1, is DVKVTQSSRYLVKRTGEKVFLECVQDMDHENMFWYRQDPGLGLRLIYFSYDVKMKEKGDIPEGYSVSREKKERFSLILESASTNQTSMYLCASRFRQGRPLNTEAFFGQGTRLTVV.

J is TRBJ1-5 and V is TRBV7-9; 10 bases line up with TRBD1. The germline V gene has CDR1 SEHNR and CDR2 FQNEAQ (reference sequence). With 6 bases clipped from V and 4 bases from J, the junction kept 9 bases outside the gene matches. The CDR3 loop spans 16 amino acids. This chain's CDR3 is CASSLGGQGSNQPQHF. CDR3 coding DNA: TGTGCCAGCAGTTTGGGGGGACAGGGGTCTAATCAGCCCCAGCATTTT.

The rearrangement joins TRBV5-8 to TRBJ2-5; the D gene is possibly TRBD2 (5 bases). Germline CDR1 reads SGHTS; CDR2 reads YDEGEE. Trimming left V 2 bases short and J 3 bases short, with 8 bases between. CDR3 length equals 13 residues. Here the CDR3 DNA reads TGTGCCAGCAGCTTCCAACTAGAAGAGACCCAGTACTTC. As protein: CASSFQLEETQYF.

V and J are TRBV28 and TRBJ1-5; maybe TRBD1 (5 bases). Trimming pared 6 bases from V and 0 bases from J, leaving 15 bases between. The CDR3 is 16 amino acids. Germline lookup yields CDR1 MDHEN and CDR2 SYDVKM. CDR3 region: CASSLYTTGSNQPQHF. The CDR3 bases are TGTGCCAGCAGCCTATACACCACAGGTAGCAATCAGCCCCAGCATTTT.

This clone was seen once. This rearrangement joins TRBV6-5 to TRBJ2-7; a weak D match, TRBD1 (6 bases). CDR1 is MNHEY and CDR2 is SVGAGI in the germline V gene. The CDR3 loop spans 13 amino acids. Deletions cut 5 bases from V and 4 bases from J, with 12 bases between. The CDR3 bases are TGTGCCAGCAGTCAAGGCACAGGGTACGAGCAGTACTTC. Translated, it gives CASSQGTGYEQYF.